Shown below are 27 T cell receptor beta chains from a single sample sequenced in a study of shared clonotypes between healthy human individuals. TCRdb keeps only in-frame clones here, not all; method: immunoSEQ multiplex PCR. The table has roughly 650,000 clones, about 97% seen once. Sequencing was carried out using naive CD4+ T cells sorted from blood. Subset of the sample: CD45RA+ positively selected. These receptors all come from a woman aged 25-40 years in good health.

The V and J genes are TRBV4-2 and TRBJ1-5, with D possibly being TRBD1 (5 bases). Germline assignment: CDR1 LGHNA and CDR2 YNFKEQ. Trimming took off 5 bases at V and 5 bases at J, with 10 bases between the two ends. The CDR3 is 13 residues long. CDR3 sequence: CASSLEGDQPQHF. In DNA form, the CDR3 reads TGTGCCAGCAGCTTGGAAGGGGATCAGCCCCAGCATTTT.

This clone has a single count. CDR3 in amino acids: CASSVDAQHSGNTIYF. In nucleotides, the CDR3 is TGTGCCAGCAGCGTAGATGCCCAGCACTCTGGAAACACCATATATTTT. The chain combines TRBV9 with TRBJ1-3; D ambiguous. The ends were cut back, 0 bases at V and 0 bases at J, with 10 bases in the middle. Germline V gene data show CDR1 as SGDLS and CDR2 as YYNGEE. This CDR3 has 16 amino acids.

The chain has TRBV19 and TRBJ2-2; 8 bases align to TRBD1. Germline values: CDR1 LNHDA, CDR2 SQIVND (reference sequence). After removal of 4 bases from V and 7 bases from J, the junction contained 11 bases not matched to a gene. This CDR3 has 16 amino acids. The CDR3 region has the DNA TGTGCCAGTAGTAACTGGACAGGGTCTAGAAACGGGGAGCTGTTTTTT. Translated: CASSNWTGSRNGELFF. Full variable domain (rest looked up from reference TRBV19 and TRBJ2-2): DGGITQSPKYLFRKEGQNVTLSCEQNLNHDAMYWYRQDPGQGLRLIYYSQIVNDFQKGDIAEGYSVSREKKESFPLTVTSAQKNPTAFYLCASSNWTGSRNGELFFGEGSRLTVL.

V is TRBV4-1 and J is TRBJ2-2; TRBD1 matches 8 bases. CDR3 size: 18 residues. Germline assignment: CDR1 MGHRA and CDR2 YSYEKL. Losses at the gene ends were 2 bases for V and 4 bases for J; bases not matched to a gene: 12. CDR3 in DNA: TGCGCCAGCAGCCAACGCCAAGCAGGGGGCTTTGGCACCGGGGAGCTGTTTTTT. This sequence encodes CASSQRQAGGFGTGELFF.

This clone was found once. The chain is built from TRBV27 and TRBJ2-7, with D maybe TRBD2 (5 bases). The CDR3 has 15 amino acids. V shed 8 bases and J shed 4 bases, with 21 bases lying between them. Germline-derived CDR1 and CDR2 are MNHEY and SMNVEV (reference sequence). This CDR3 is CASRGRGSWPYEQYF. CDR3 coding DNA: TGTGCCAGCCGTGGGAGAGGTTCTTGGCCATACGAGCAGTACTTC.

The genes are TRBV18 and TRBJ1-1; D is unresolved. CDR1 and CDR2 from the germline V gene are KGHSH and LQKENI. V shed 3 bases and J shed 7 bases, with 12 bases lying between them. The CDR3 sequence is 13 residues long. CDR3 sequence reads: CASSPQEEREAFF. The CDR3 coding sequence is TGTGCCAGCTCACCCCAGGAGGAGCGTGAAGCTTTCTTT.

V is TRBV5-1 and J is TRBJ2-2; D unclear. CDR1 and CDR2 (germline): SGHRS, YFSETQ. Trimming removed 0 bases from V and 3 bases from J, with 6 bases in between. The CDR3 sequence is 14 residues long. CDR3 residues: CASSLEVDTGELFF. The CDR3 coding sequence is TGCGCCAGCAGCTTGGAGGTTGACACCGGGGAGCTGTTTTTT.

J is TRBJ1-1 and V is TRBV6-6; D is unclear. The CDR3 sequence is 12 residues long. Trimming removed 2 bases at V and 8 bases at J, with 9 bases between. From germline, CDR1 is MNHNY and CDR2 SVGAGI (reference sequence). CDR3 in amino acids: CASSYARREAFF. As DNA, the CDR3 is TGTGCCAGCAGTTACGCACGGAGAGAAGCTTTCTTT.

The rearrangement joins TRBV28 to TRBJ2-1; D possibly corresponds to TRBD1 (6 bases). Trimming removed 5 bases from V and 0 bases from J, with 14 bases in between. The CDR3 spans 16 residues. Germline loops: CDR1 MDHEN, CDR2 SYDVKM. In DNA, the CDR3 is TGTGCCAGCAGTAAATACAGGGCAAGCTCCTACAATGAGCAGTTCTTC. Translation: CASSKYRASSYNEQFF. Looking up the rest from reference TRBV28 and TRBJ2-1 gives the full variable domain: DVKVTQSSRYLVKRTGEKVFLECVQDMDHENMFWYRQDPGLGLRLIYFSYDVKMKEKGDIPEGYSVSREKKERFSLILESASTNQTSMYLCASSKYRASSYNEQFFGPGTRLTVL.

The chain uses TRBV7-9 and TRBJ2-3, with 8 bases aligning to TRBD1. The germline gives CDR1 SEHNR, CDR2 FQNEAQ (reference sequence). This CDR3 contains 14 residues. Trimming cost V 4 bases and J 4 bases; bases outside gene matches: 4. The chain's CDR3 is CASSSDRGPDTQYF. DNA for the CDR3: TGTGCCAGCAGCTCAGACAGGGGCCCAGATACGCAGTATTTT.

The rearrangement links TRBV6-5 to TRBJ2-3; D remains ambiguous. With 2 bases removed from V and 2 bases from J, the gap between germline ends came to 8 bases. Germline CDR1 MNHEY, CDR2 SVGAGI. This CDR3 has 14 amino acids. CDR3 amino acids: CASSYGEATDTQYF. The CDR3 DNA reads as TGTGCCAGCAGTTACGGAGAGGCCACAGATACGCAGTATTTT.

The chain is built from TRBV19 and TRBJ1-1, with TRBD1 as a possible D gene (5 bases). Germline V gene data show CDR1 as LNHDA and CDR2 as SQIVND (reference sequence). The CDR3 has 14 residues. Trimming shortened V by 2 bases and J by 3 bases, and 10 bases separated the two germline ends. CDR3 DNA: TGTGCCAGTAGTATAAACAGAGGGGACACTGAAGCTTTCTTT. It codes for CASSINRGDTEAFF. Together with reference TRBV19 and TRBJ1-1, the CDR3 gives the full variable domain: DGGITQSPKYLFRKEGQNVTLSCEQNLNHDAMYWYRQDPGQGLRLIYYSQIVNDFQKGDIAEGYSVSREKKESFPLTVTSAQKNPTAFYLCASSINRGDTEAFFGQGTRLTVV.

The chain uses TRBV5-6 and TRBJ2-1; D may match TRBD1 or TRBD2 (6 bases each). Trimming took off 0 bases at V and 7 bases at J, with 14 bases between the two ends. Germline V lookup: CDR1 SGHDT, CDR2 YYEEEE. This CDR3 has 15 amino acids. The CDR3 is CASSLASGGRNEQFF. CDR3 DNA: TGTGCCAGCAGCTTGGCTAGTGGGGGGCGGAATGAGCAGTTCTTC.

CDR3 sequence reads: CATLQQGNTEAFF. The DNA for the CDR3 is TGCGCCACCCTCCAGCAGGGGAACACTGAAGCTTTCTTT. The V call is TRBV5-1, the J call TRBJ1-1, with D perhaps TRBD1 (5 bases). CDR3 size: 13 residues. The germline CDR1 and CDR2 sequences are SGHRS and YFSETQ. Trimming left V 9 bases short and J 1 base short, with 13 bases between.

The rearrangement links TRBV19 to TRBJ2-2; 13 bases agree with TRBD2. Germline CDR1 LNHDA, CDR2 SQIVND (reference sequence). The CDR3 spans 18 residues. J lost 3 bases, V lost 1 base, and 5 bases had no gene match. In nucleotides, the CDR3 is TGTGCCAGTAGTATAGTCCCGGGACTAGCGGGACACACCGGGGAGCTGTTTTTT. The encoded protein is CASSIVPGLAGHTGELFF.

The chain carries TRBV2 and TRBJ2-2; D is possibly TRBD2 (5 bases). The CDR3 spans 13 residues. Trimming shortened V by 6 bases and J by 4 bases, and 9 bases separated the two germline ends. Germline V gene lookup returns CDR1 SNHLY and CDR2 FYNNEI. The CDR3 DNA reads as TGTGCCAGCAGAGTAGAGGGCACCGGGGAGCTGTTTTTT. Its translation is CASRVEGTGELFF.

V and J are TRBV5-4 and TRBJ2-3; the D call may be TRBD1 or TRBD2 (5 bases each). The CDR3 spans 15 residues. Germline CDR1 reads SGHNT; CDR2 reads YYREEE (reference sequence). Trimming took 4 bases from V and 0 from J, leaving 12 bases between them. CDR3 sequence (DNA): TGTGCCAGCAGCCCACGGGACGGGAGCACAGATACGCAGTATTTT. Translating gives CASSPRDGSTDTQYF.

This clone came up once. The V gene is TRBV6-1, the J gene TRBJ2-1; the match to TRBD2 covers 14 bases. V shed 6 bases and J 7 bases; nucleotides not matched to a gene: 5. The CDR3 sequence is 15 residues long. Germline V lookup: CDR1 MNHNS, CDR2 SASEGT. CDR3 DNA sequence: TGTGCCAGCAGCTCCGGGACTAGCGGGAGTAATGAGCAGTTCTTC. Translating gives CASSSGTSGSNEQFF.

The V call is TRBV6-5, the J call TRBJ2-1; 8 bases agree with TRBD2. V shed 2 bases and J 10 bases; nucleotides not matched to a gene: 7. CDR1 is MNHEY and CDR2 is SVGAGI in the germline V gene. The CDR3 extends over 14 amino acids. This CDR3 reads CASSYVAGSLEQFF. In DNA form, the CDR3 reads TGTGCCAGCAGTTACGTAGCGGGATCTTTGGAGCAGTTCTTC.

The V call is TRBV6-1, the J call TRBJ1-5; 7 nucleotides match TRBD1. This CDR3 is built from 16 residues. The germline gives CDR1 MNHNS, CDR2 SASEGT. The V and J ends lost 0 bases and 3 bases, in that order; junction bases with no gene match: 5. CDR3 nucleotides: TGTGCCAGCAGTGAAGCCCCGGGACAGAACAATCAGCCCCAGCATTTT. Amino acids: CASSEAPGQNNQPQHF.

V and J are TRBV7-9 and TRBJ2-3; 7 bases are shared with TRBD2. The germline CDR1 and CDR2 sequences are SEHNR and FQNEAQ (reference sequence). The V and J ends lost 3 bases and 2 bases, in that order; junction bases with no gene match: 5. The CDR3 extends over 15 amino acids. In DNA, the CDR3 is TGTGCCAGCAGCTTGGCGGGAGCGACCACAGATACGCAGTATTTT. This encodes CASSLAGATTDTQYF.

J is TRBJ2-5 and V is TRBV6-4; D not resolved. V was pared by 5 bases and J by 4 bases, with 17 bases between. Per the germline V gene, CDR1 is MRHNA and CDR2 is SNTAGT. CDR3 length equals 15 residues. The DNA for the CDR3 is TGTGCCAGCAGTAGCCAAGGTGATTTAGGAGAGACCCAGTACTTC. It codes for CASSSQGDLGETQYF.

This chain uses TRBV25-1 with TRBJ1-5; no clear D gene. The CDR3 runs to 14 residues. Trimming took off 6 bases at V and 4 bases at J, with 13 bases between the two ends. CDR1 MGHDK and CDR2 SYGVNS come from the germline V gene. In DNA form, the CDR3 reads TGTGCCAGCAGCTCTACAGAGATTAATCAGCCCCAGCATTTT. This gives the protein CASSSTEINQPQHF.

This chain connects TRBV30 to TRBJ1-3; no clear D. V lost 2 bases and J lost 0, with 5 bases in between. Germline-derived CDR1 and CDR2 are GTSNPN and SVGIG (reference sequence). The CDR3 consists of 13 residues. CDR3 DNA: TGTGCCTGGAGTCTGATCTCTGGAAACACCATATATTTT. This codes for CAWSLISGNTIYF.

The CDR3 DNA follows: TGTGCCAGCTCACCGAGGGAGGAGCAGTTCTTC. Translating it yields CASSPREEQFF. This chain joins TRBV18 and TRBJ2-1; D is possibly TRBD2 (5 bases). The CDR3 length is 11 residues. With 3 bases removed from V and 10 bases from J, the gap between germline ends came to 7 bases. Germline CDR1 and CDR2: KGHSH and LQKENI.

This rearrangement joins TRBV28 to TRBJ1-1, with 9 bases aligning to TRBD1. V shed 5 bases and J 5 bases; nucleotides not matched to a gene: 9. Looked up from germline, CDR1 is MDHEN and CDR2 is SYDVKM. The CDR3 has 15 amino acids. This chain's CDR3 is CASSDAGTGLTEAFF. CDR3 bases: TGTGCCAGCAGTGATGCCGGGACAGGGCTAACTGAAGCTTTCTTT.

As for this clone: The same CDR3 also results from other DNA sequences found in this sample. The rearrangement joins TRBV5-4 to TRBJ2-1; TRBD2 matches 10 bases. The CDR3 contains 14 residues. V was clipped by 0 bases and J by 6 bases; unmatched bases: 0. The germline V gene encodes CDR1 SGHNT and CDR2 YYREEE (reference sequence). The chain's CDR3 is CASSLGLAGNEQFF. Here the CDR3 DNA reads TGTGCCAGCAGCTTGGGACTAGCGGGCAATGAGCAGTTCTTC. Full variable domain (outside the CDR3, taken from reference TRBV5-4 and TRBJ2-1): ETGVTQSPTHLIKTRGQQVTLRCSSQSGHNTVSWYQQALGQGPQFIFQYYREEENGRGNFPPRFSGLQFPNYSSELNVNALELDDSALYLCASSLGLAGNEQFFGPGTRLTVL.